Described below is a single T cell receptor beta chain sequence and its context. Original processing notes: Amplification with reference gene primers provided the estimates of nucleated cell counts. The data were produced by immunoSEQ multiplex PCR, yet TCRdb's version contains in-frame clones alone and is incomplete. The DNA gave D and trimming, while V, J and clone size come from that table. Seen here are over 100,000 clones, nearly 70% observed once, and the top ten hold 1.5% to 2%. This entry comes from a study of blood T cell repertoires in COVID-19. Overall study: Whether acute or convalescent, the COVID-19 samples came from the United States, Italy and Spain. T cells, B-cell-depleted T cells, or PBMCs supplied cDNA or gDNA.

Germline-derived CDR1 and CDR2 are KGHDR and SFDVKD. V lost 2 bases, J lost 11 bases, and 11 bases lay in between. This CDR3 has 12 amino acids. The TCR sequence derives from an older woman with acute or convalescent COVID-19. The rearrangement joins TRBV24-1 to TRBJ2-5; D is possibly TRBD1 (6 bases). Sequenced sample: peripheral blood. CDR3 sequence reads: CATSDSTGWQYF. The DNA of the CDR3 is TGTGCCACCAGTGATTCGACAGGCTGGCAGTACTTC.